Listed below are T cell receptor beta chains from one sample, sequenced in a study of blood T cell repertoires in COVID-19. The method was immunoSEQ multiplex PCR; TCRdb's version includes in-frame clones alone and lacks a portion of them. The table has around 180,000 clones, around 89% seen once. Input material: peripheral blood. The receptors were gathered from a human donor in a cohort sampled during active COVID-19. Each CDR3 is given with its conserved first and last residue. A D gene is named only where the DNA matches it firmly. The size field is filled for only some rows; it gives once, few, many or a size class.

TGCGCCAGCAGCATCCTACAGGGAGGCACAGATACGCAGTATTTT,CASSILQGGTDTQYF,.,TRBV5-1,TRBJ2-3,.
TGTGCCAGCAGCTTACTAGCGGGCACCTCTGGGGCCAACGTCCTGACTTTC,CASSLLAGTSGANVLTF,TRBD2,TRBV7-9,TRBJ2-6,.
TGTGCCAGCAGCTCGCGGACTAGCGGAACCTACGAGCAGTACTTC,CASSSRTSGTYEQYF,TRBD2,TRBV5-6,TRBJ2-7,once
TGTGCCAGCAGCTTAGGGGGGCCGGGTGGGGCCAACGTCCTGACTTTC,CASSLGGPGGANVLTF,.,TRBV11-2,TRBJ2-6,.
TGTGCCAGCAGTGACAGGTCTTCTGGAAACACCATATATTTT,CASSDRSSGNTIYF,.,TRBV28,TRBJ1-3,.
TGTGCCAGCAGCTTGGGGACAGAGAGGTATGGCTACACCTTC,CASSLGTERYGYTF,.,TRBV5-5,TRBJ1-2,.
TGTGCCAGCAGCCCGCGGGACTCTCAACGGGAGCAGTACTTC,CASSPRDSQREQYF,.,TRBV5-4,TRBJ2-7,few
TGTGCCAGCAGCTCCGAAGGGGCACCCGGTCCCACAGATACGCAGTATTTT,CASSSEGAPGPTDTQYF,.,TRBV7-2,TRBJ2-3,once
TGTGCCAGCAGCGGAACCGGGAGCAGGGTCACCGGGGAGCTGTTTTTT,CASSGTGSRVTGELFF,.,TRBV11-3,TRBJ2-2,.
TGTGCCAGCAGCCCTCACGGGGAGGGGCAAGAGACCCAGTACTTC,CASSPHGEGQETQYF,TRBD2,TRBV7-2,TRBJ2-5,.
TGCGCCAGCAGTGGACAGGGAAACCGGTACGAGCAGTACTTC,CASSGQGNRYEQYF,TRBD1,TRBV10-1,TRBJ2-7,.
TGTGCCAGCAGCTTCCGACTAGGCGAGGCCGAGCAGTACTTC,CASSFRLGEAEQYF,.,TRBV7-2,TRBJ2-7,.
TGTGCCAGCAGTTACTCTTGGGACAGGAATCAGCCCCAGCATTTT,CASSYSWDRNQPQHF,TRBD1,TRBV6-6,TRBJ1-5,.
TGTGCCAGCAGCGTAGAGGGGGCGCGTCTTGGAAACACCATATATTTT,CASSVEGARLGNTIYF,TRBD1,TRBV9,TRBJ1-3,.
TGTGCCAGCCAGCGGGAGGAGAACACCGGGGAGCTGTTTTTT,CASQREENTGELFF,TRBD2,TRBV4-2,TRBJ2-2,.
TGCGCCAGCAGCTTGGGGGGGACTAGCGGGAGTGCTCAAGAGACCCAGTACTTC,CASSLGGTSGSAQETQYF,TRBD2,TRBV5-1,TRBJ2-5,.
TGCGCCAGCAGGCGATCCTACGAGCAGTACTTC,CASRRSYEQYF,.,TRBV5-1,TRBJ2-7,.
TGTGCCAGCAGTCCGGCCCCCAGGGGCCACGAGCAGTACTTC,CASSPAPRGHEQYF,.,TRBV6-2/TRBV6-3,TRBJ2-7,once
TGTGCCAGCAGGTCCGGGACTAGCGGGGTTCGGAATGAGCAGTTCTTC,CASRSGTSGVRNEQFF,TRBD2,TRBV7-9,TRBJ2-1,.
TGTGCCTGGAGGACGGGAGCCAAAAACATTCAGTACTTC,CAWRTGAKNIQYF,.,TRBV30,TRBJ2-4,.
TGTGCCAGCAGCTTTAGGAGCTCCTATAATTCACCCCTCCACTTT,CASSFRSSYNSPLHF,.,TRBV11-2,TRBJ1-6,.
TGTGCCAGCAGCTCAGCTCAGGGATCCAATGAGCAGTTCTTC,CASSSAQGSNEQFF,.,TRBV7-2,TRBJ2-1,.
TGTGCCAGAAGCTTGTTTAGGCTAGCGGGAGCCTACGAGCAGTACTTC,CARSLFRLAGAYEQYF,TRBD2,TRBV5-3,TRBJ2-7,.
TGTGCCAGCAGCTTGGAGGGGGGGGCCAATGGCTACACCTTC,CASSLEGGANGYTF,.,TRBV5-4,TRBJ1-2,.
TGTGCCAGCTCACCACTTAGGGGACTAGGAGCCTACGAGCAGTACTTC,CASSPLRGLGAYEQYF,TRBD2,TRBV18,TRBJ2-7,.
TGTGCCAGCAGTTTCCGACCCAGGGGCTCCTACAATGAGCAGTTCTTC,CASSFRPRGSYNEQFF,.,TRBV6-5,TRBJ2-1,.
TGTGCCAGCAGCCGCTTTCGACAGGGTTTCACCGGGGAGCTGTTTTTT,CASSRFRQGFTGELFF,TRBD1,TRBV14,TRBJ2-2,few
TGTGCCAGCAGCGGGACAGCGTCTAACTCTGGAAACACCATATATTTT,CASSGTASNSGNTIYF,TRBD1,TRBV7-2,TRBJ1-3,.
TGTGCCACCCAGGAAAGGGGCAGGTACACTGAAGCTTTCTTT,CATQERGRYTEAFF,.,TRBV6-5,TRBJ1-1,.
TGTGCCAGCAGCTATACAGAGAGCTCCTACGAGCAGTACTTC,CASSYTESSYEQYF,.,TRBV11-2,TRBJ2-7,.
TGTGCCAGCAGCTGGGGCAATGAGGAGACCCAGTACTTC,CASSWGNEETQYF,.,TRBV5-6,TRBJ2-5,.
TGTGCCAGCAGCTTGGTCAGGGGATCCTACGAGCAGTACTTC,CASSLVRGSYEQYF,.,TRBV5-5,TRBJ2-7,.
TGTGCCAGCAGCATGTCAGGGGGCAATCAGCCCCAGCATTTT,CASSMSGGNQPQHF,.,TRBV3-1/TRBV3-2,TRBJ1-5,.
TGTGCCTGGAGACGGACAGGGGGTGGCGAGCAGTACTTC,CAWRRTGGGEQYF,TRBD1,TRBV30,TRBJ2-7,.
TGTGCCAGCAGGGCTCAGGGGGCTTTCAATCAGCCCCAGCATTTT,CASRAQGAFNQPQHF,TRBD1,TRBV6-5,TRBJ1-5,once
TGCGCCAGCAGCCAAGGTCTAATAGCGGGGAACTCCTACGAGCAGTACTTC,CASSQGLIAGNSYEQYF,TRBD2,TRBV4-3,TRBJ2-7,.
TGTGCCAGCAGCTACCGGACAGGGTCGGACAATCAGCCCCAGCATTTT,CASSYRTGSDNQPQHF,TRBD1,TRBV2,TRBJ1-5,once
TGTGCCACCAGTCACCGGGACTCGGGAGGTTTCCCGGTGCAGTACTTC,CATSHRDSGGFPVQYF,TRBD2,TRBV24-1,TRBJ2-7,.
TGCAGTGCTAGTCCCGCTAGCGGGTCCTACGAGCAGTACTTC,CSASPASGSYEQYF,TRBD2,TRBV20-1,TRBJ2-7,.
TGCGCCAGCATCCTAAAGGGGGCAGGGGGCTATAGCAATCAGCCCCAGCATTTT,CASILKGAGGYSNQPQHF,TRBD1,TRBV10-1,TRBJ1-5,many
TGTGCCAGCAGTCCCAAACGGGACACCCAAGAGACCCAGTACTTC,CASSPKRDTQETQYF,.,TRBV25-1,TRBJ2-5,.
TGTGCCAGCAGCCAAGGGGGACAGGGGGCAAACACCATATATTTT,CASSQGGQGANTIYF,TRBD1,TRBV3-1/TRBV3-2,TRBJ1-3,.